This T cell receptor beta chain came from a study of monozygotic twins with inflammatory bowel disease. TCRdb reprocessed the 5' RACE reads and reports one entry per CDR3 protein, with no DNA. Its table records approximately 340,000 distinct CDR3 sequences. This CDR3 has 15 residues. Germline lookup yields CDR1 SGHRS and CDR2 YFSETQ. The sequencing input was blood. V and J are TRBV5-1 and TRBJ2-1; with no DNA, the TCRdb D assignment of TRBD1 cannot be verified. This receptor was taken from a human donor with ulcerative colitis or Crohn's disease, or a healthy co-twin of an affected twin (not recorded which). CDR3 region: CASSSGTQPYNEQFF.